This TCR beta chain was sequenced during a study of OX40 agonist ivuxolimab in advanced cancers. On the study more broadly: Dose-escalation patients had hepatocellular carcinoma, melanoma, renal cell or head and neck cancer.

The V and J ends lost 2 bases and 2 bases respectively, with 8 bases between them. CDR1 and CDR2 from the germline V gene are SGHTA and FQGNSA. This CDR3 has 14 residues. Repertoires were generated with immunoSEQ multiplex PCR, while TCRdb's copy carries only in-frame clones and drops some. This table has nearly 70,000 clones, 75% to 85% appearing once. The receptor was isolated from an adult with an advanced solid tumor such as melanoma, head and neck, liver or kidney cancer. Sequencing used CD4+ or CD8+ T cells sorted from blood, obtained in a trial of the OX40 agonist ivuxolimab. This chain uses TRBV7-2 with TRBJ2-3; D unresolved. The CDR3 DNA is TGTGCCAGCAGCTTAAGCTCGATCACAGATACGCAGTATTTT. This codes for CASSLSSITDTQYF.